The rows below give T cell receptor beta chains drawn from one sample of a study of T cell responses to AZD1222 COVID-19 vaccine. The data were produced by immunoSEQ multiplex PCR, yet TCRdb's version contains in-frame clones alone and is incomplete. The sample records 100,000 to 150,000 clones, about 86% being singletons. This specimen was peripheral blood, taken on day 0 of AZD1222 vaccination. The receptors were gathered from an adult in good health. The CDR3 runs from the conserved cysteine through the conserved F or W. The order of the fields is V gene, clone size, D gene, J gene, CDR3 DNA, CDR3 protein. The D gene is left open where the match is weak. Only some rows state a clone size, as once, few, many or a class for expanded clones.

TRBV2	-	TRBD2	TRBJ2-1	TGTGCCAGCATGCTTACTAGCGCGGTCAATGAGCAGTTCTTC	CASMLTSAVNEQFF
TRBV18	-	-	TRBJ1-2	TGTGCCAGCTCACCACCTATCGGATCCAACTATGGCTACACCTTC	CASSPPIGSNYGYTF
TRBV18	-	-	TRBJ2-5	TGTGCCAGCTCACGAGACCTACAAGAGACCCAGTACTTC	CASSRDLQETQYF
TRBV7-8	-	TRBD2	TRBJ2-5	TGTGCCAGCAGCTTAAGGTGGTCGGGGGGGTCCCAAGAGACCCAGTACTTC	CASSLRWSGGSQETQYF
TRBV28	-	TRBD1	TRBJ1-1	TGTGCCAGCAGTCTCCTTGGACAGGGGCTAATTAGGAACACTGAAGCTTTCTTT	CASSLLGQGLIRNTEAFF
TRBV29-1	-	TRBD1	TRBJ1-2	TGCAGCGTTGAAGGGACGACAGGGTATGGCTACACCTTC	CSVEGTTGYGYTF
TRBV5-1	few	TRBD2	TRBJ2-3	TGCGCCAGCAGCTTGACGGGGGGGCCCGCAGATACGCAGTATTTT	CASSLTGGPADTQYF
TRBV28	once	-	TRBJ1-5	TGTGCCAGCAGGAATGGTCAGCCCCAGCATTTT	CASRNGQPQHF
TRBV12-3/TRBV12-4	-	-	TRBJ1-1	TGTGCCAGCAGTTTAGGACAGACGGCTTTCTTT	CASSLGQTAFF
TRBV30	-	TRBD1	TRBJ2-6	TGTGCTTGGGACAGAGGGGTCGAACGGGCCAACGTCCTGACTTTC	CAWDRGVERANVLTF
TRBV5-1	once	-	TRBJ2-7	TGCGCCAGCAGCTTGGTGCCAGGGGTTTCCTACGAGCAGTACTTC	CASSLVPGVSYEQYF
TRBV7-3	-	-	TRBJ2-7	TGTGCCAGCAGCCCCTCGGGGGGCGGGAGACCTTACGAGCAGTACTTC	CASSPSGGGRPYEQYF
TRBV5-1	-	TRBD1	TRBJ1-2	TGCGCCAGCAGCTTAAGACAGGGGGTCGGCTATGGCTACACCTTC	CASSLRQGVGYGYTF